Listed here are 22 T cell receptor beta chains from one sample, sequenced in a study of cytomegalovirus exposure and HLA in healthy donors. Both 60 Vbeta primers and 13 Jbeta primers went into the PCR. Only in-frame clones appear in the TCRdb table, and some are missing; sequencing was by immunoSEQ multiplex PCR. Of 120,000 or so clones detected, about 80% appear once; the ten largest clones hold 4% to 5%. The specimen sequenced was PBMCs. The receptors were gathered from a man aged 45-60 years in good health and CMV-seropositive.

The rearrangement uses TRBV7-2 and TRBJ2-6; unclear D gene. CDR3 length: 14 amino acids. Trimming took off 1 base at V and 4 bases at J, with 5 bases between the two ends. Germline values: CDR1 SGHTA, CDR2 FQGNSA. Here the CDR3 reads CASSLDIGANVLTF. The CDR3 bases are TGTGCCAGCAGCTTAGACATCGGGGCCAACGTCCTGACTTTC. Looking up the rest from reference TRBV7-2 and TRBJ2-6 gives the full variable domain: GAGVSQSPSNKVTEKGKDVELRCDPISGHTALYWYRQSLGQGLEFLIYFQGNSAPDKSGLPSDRFSAERTGGSVSTLTIQRTQQEDSAVYLCASSLDIGANVLTFGAGSRLTVL.

The chain carries TRBV5-1 and TRBJ1-6; 8 nucleotides match TRBD1. The germline V gene encodes CDR1 SGHRS and CDR2 YFSETQ. CDR3 size: 15 residues. V shed 2 bases and J 5 bases; nucleotides not matched to a gene: 3. Written as DNA, the CDR3 is TGCGCCAGCAGCTTCTCACAGGGGGATAATTCACCCCTCCACTTT. Protein product: CASSFSQGDNSPLHF.

This clone was seen a handful of times. The rearrangement joins TRBV11-2 to TRBJ1-3, with D tentatively TRBD1 (6 bases). CDR3 length: 14 amino acids. Germline V lookup: CDR1 SGHAT, CDR2 FQNNGV. V was cut by 6 bases and J by 1 base, with 10 bases left in between. The CDR3 is CASSQGSSGNTIYF. DNA for the CDR3: TGTGCCAGCAGTCAGGGGTCTTCTGGAAACACCATATATTTT.

This sequence joins TRBV19 and TRBJ1-2; no definite D call. The CDR3 runs 14 residues. Germline V gene sequence: CDR1 LNHDA, CDR2 SQIVND (reference sequence). Trimming took off 2 bases at V and 7 bases at J, with 14 bases between the two ends. The CDR3 loop reads CASSISQTMGGYTF. Written as DNA, the CDR3 is TGTGCCAGTAGTATATCGCAGACTATGGGTGGCTACACCTTC.

The chain uses TRBV5-1 and TRBJ2-1; 9 bases are a match to TRBD2. This CDR3 region has 14 residues. Germline-derived CDR1 and CDR2 are SGHRS and YFSETQ. After removal of 2 bases from V and 8 bases from J, the junction contained 5 bases not matched to a gene. Here the CDR3 DNA reads TGCGCCAGCAGCTTCGGGCCTAGCGGGGATGAGCAGTTCTTC. It codes for CASSFGPSGDEQFF. The whole variable domain, filled in from reference TRBV5-1 and TRBJ2-1, reads KAGVTQTPRYLIKTRGQQVTLSCSPISGHRSVSWYQQTPGQGLQFLFEYFSETQRNKGNFPGRFSGRQFSNSRSEMNVSTLELGDSALYLCASSFGPSGDEQFFGPGTRLTVL.

The chain combines TRBV27 with TRBJ2-7, with D possibly being TRBD1 (6 bases). Germline lookup yields CDR1 MNHEY and CDR2 SMNVEV (reference sequence). This CDR3 contains 16 residues. V was pared by 6 bases and J by 7 bases, with 25 bases between. CDR3 nucleotide sequence: TGTGCCAGCAGATTAACCTCGACAGGCGCAACGGGGGAGCAGTACTTC. This gives the protein CASRLTSTGATGEQYF.

In its sample, this clone was seen once. The chain has TRBV4-3 and TRBJ2-1; TRBD2 matches 10 bases. The CDR3 has 17 residues. The V gene end was trimmed by 1 base and the J gene end by 10 bases; junction bases not matched to a gene: 13. The germline V gene encodes CDR1 LGHNA and CDR2 YSLEER. CDR3 sequence (DNA): TGCGCCAGCAGCCAAGGAGATATAGCGGGAGGAGGTCGCGAGCAGTTCTTC. Translation gives CASSQGDIAGGGREQFF.

The genes are TRBV29-1 and TRBJ2-7; weak D call: TRBD1 (8 bases). The CDR3 covers 12 residues. Looked up from germline, CDR1 is SQVTM and CDR2 is ANQGSEA. Deletions cut 3 bases from V and 6 bases from J, with 12 bases between. The chain's CDR3 is CSVEGGTGEQYF. The CDR3 DNA follows: TGCAGCGTTGAGGGGGGGACAGGCGAGCAGTACTTC.

The J gene is TRBJ1-2, the V gene TRBV5-1; unclear D gene. Trimming pared 0 bases from V and 6 bases from J, leaving 12 bases between. This CDR3 has 14 amino acids. CDR1 SGHRS and CDR2 YFSETQ come from the germline V gene. CDR3 loop: CASSLERSRNGYTF. The CDR3 DNA follows: TGCGCCAGCAGCTTGGAGAGGAGTCGGAATGGCTACACCTTC.

The rearrangement joins TRBV29-1 to TRBJ2-2, with D perhaps matching TRBD1 (6 bases). In germline, CDR1 is SQVTM, CDR2 ANQGSEA. The V end was cut by 7 bases, the J end by 4 bases, with 13 bases between. This CDR3 comprises 13 residues. CDR3 coding DNA: TGCAGCGGGGCAGGGGTGGGCACCGGGGAGCTGTTTTTT. The encoded protein is CSGAGVGTGELFF.

The chain combines TRBV30 with TRBJ2-5; D perhaps matches TRBD2 (6 bases). The V and J ends lost 4 bases and 1 base respectively, with 13 bases between them. The V gene's germline CDR1 is GTSNPN and CDR2 SVGIG (reference sequence). The length of the CDR3 is 14 residues. In nucleotides, the CDR3 is TGTGCCTGGACCCGAGACGGGGGCCAAGAGACCCAGTACTTC. Translation gives CAWTRDGGQETQYF.

The rearrangement joins TRBV5-5 to TRBJ1-1; TRBD1 aligns across 11 bases. Germline lookup yields CDR1 SGHKS and CDR2 YYEKEE (reference sequence). Unmatched junction bases numbered 9, after V lost 4 bases and J lost 4 bases. This CDR3 is 16 amino acids long. The CDR3 DNA follows: TGTGCCAGCAGCCCCCGGACAGGGGGCGGCAGCACTGAAGCTTTCTTT. It specifies CASSPRTGGGSTEAFF.

CDR3 sequence: CASGQGATSNQPQHF. The CDR3 DNA follows: TGTGCCAGCGGACAAGGGGCTACCAGCAATCAGCCCCAGCATTTT. This sequence joins TRBV7-9 and TRBJ1-5, with D possibly being TRBD1 (5 bases). Germline CDR1 and CDR2: SEHNR and FQNEAQ (reference sequence). Trimming pared 8 bases from V and 1 base from J, leaving 15 bases between. The CDR3 is 15 amino acids.

In DNA form, the CDR3 reads TGTGCCAGCAGCGTTGGGGAGGGAATCAATGAGCAGTTCTTC. Encoded protein: CASSVGEGINEQFF. V usage is TRBV9 and J usage is TRBJ2-1, with 7 bases lining up with TRBD2. J lost 6 bases, V lost 2 bases, and 5 bases had no gene match. CDR1 SGDLS and CDR2 YYNGEE come from the germline V gene. There are 14 residues in the CDR3.

This sequence joins TRBV5-1 and TRBJ2-3; 9 nucleotides line up with TRBD2. V lost 4 bases to trimming and J lost 3 bases; unmatched junction nucleotides: 12. Germline lookup yields CDR1 SGHRS and CDR2 YFSETQ. The CDR3 runs to 17 residues. The CDR3 DNA is TGCGCCAGCAGCCCCGAAATCGCGGGAGGGCCAACAGATACGCAGTATTTT. It specifies CASSPEIAGGPTDTQYF.

The J gene is TRBJ1-3, the V gene TRBV4-2; maybe TRBD1 (6 bases). V was shortened by 0 bases and J by 0 bases, with 9 bases between the two germline ends. The CDR3 covers 16 residues. CDR1 LGHNA and CDR2 YNFKEQ come from the germline V gene. CDR3 sequence reads: CASSQDQDSSGNTIYF. In DNA form, the CDR3 reads TGTGCCAGCAGCCAAGATCAGGACAGCTCTGGAAACACCATATATTTT.

The chain is built from TRBV19 and TRBJ2-5; D might be TRBD1 (6 bases). The germline V gene encodes CDR1 LNHDA and CDR2 SQIVND (reference sequence). V was trimmed by 5 bases and J by 1 base, leaving 20 bases between them. The CDR3 is 17 amino acids. This CDR3 is CASSLPYGTNVQETQYF. The CDR3, as DNA: TGTGCCAGTAGTCTCCCCTACGGGACAAACGTCCAAGAGACCCAGTACTTC. The complete variable domain, with remaining parts taken from reference TRBV19 and TRBJ2-5, reads DGGITQSPKYLFRKEGQNVTLSCEQNLNHDAMYWYRQDPGQGLRLIYYSQIVNDFQKGDIAEGYSVSREKKESFPLTVTSAQKNPTAFYLCASSLPYGTNVQETQYFGPGTRLLVL.

The V call is TRBV5-1, the J call TRBJ2-3; the match to TRBD2 covers 14 bases. The CDR3 is 15 amino acids. Germline CDR1 SGHRS, CDR2 YFSETQ. Trimming at V came to 7 bases and at J to 4 bases, leaving 5 bases not matched to a gene. The CDR3 DNA sequence: TGCGCCAGCGGGACTAGCGGGGGATCCGCAGATACGCAGTATTTT. Translating it yields CASGTSGGSADTQYF. The full variable domain, in which reference TRBV5-1 and TRBJ2-3 provide the parts outside the CDR3, is KAGVTQTPRYLIKTRGQQVTLSCSPISGHRSVSWYQQTPGQGLQFLFEYFSETQRNKGNFPGRFSGRQFSNSRSEMNVSTLELGDSALYLCASGTSGGSADTQYFGPGTRLTVL.

This clone has a single count. The V call is TRBV30, the J call TRBJ2-7; no clear D gene. The CDR3 has 14 residues. V was trimmed by 0 bases and J by 0 bases, leaving 9 bases between them. Germline loops: CDR1 GTSNPN, CDR2 SVGIG (reference sequence). CDR3 in DNA: TGTGCCTGGAGTGTGGGCAGCTCCTCCTACGAGCAGTACTTC. Translating it yields CAWSVGSSSYEQYF. Full variable domain (outside the CDR3, taken from reference TRBV30 and TRBJ2-7): SQTIHQWPATLVQPVGSPLSLECTVEGTSNPNLYWYRQAAGRGLQLLFYSVGIGQISSEVPQNLSASRPQDRQFILSSKKLLLSDSGFYLCAWSVGSSSYEQYFGPGTRLTVT.

The chain couples TRBV6-1 to TRBJ2-6; possible D gene TRBD2, 6 bases. CDR1 is MNHNS, CDR2 SASEGT, per germline. There are 15 residues in the CDR3. V lost 9 bases and J lost 3, with 15 bases in between. This chain's CDR3 is CARGGGPNGANVLTF. In DNA, the CDR3 is TGTGCCAGGGGAGGAGGGCCCAATGGGGCCAACGTCCTGACTTTC.

The chain employs TRBV29-1 and TRBJ1-2, with 11 bases fitting TRBD1. This CDR3 region has 14 residues. Trimming took 5 bases from V and 7 from J; bases not matched to a gene: 9. Germline V gene sequence: CDR1 SQVTM, CDR2 ANQGSEA. The CDR3 bases are TGCAGCGTTCTTTCGGTAGGACAGGGGGCTGGCTACACCTTC. Amino acid sequence: CSVLSVGQGAGYTF.

The V gene is TRBV19, the J gene TRBJ2-1; no firm D call. CDR3 length: 12 residues. Germline loops: CDR1 LNHDA, CDR2 SQIVND (reference sequence). V was clipped by 3 bases and J by 5 bases, with 5 bases between them. The CDR3 coding sequence is TGTGCCAGTAGTATTGCGGACAATGAGCAGTTCTTC. This translates into CASSIADNEQFF.